Here is one T cell receptor beta chain with its context. Its target is not known. A junction boundary mismatches the germline segment, possibly from a read error. Germline assignment: CDR1 DFQATT and CDR2 SNEGSKA (reference sequence). The CDR3 is 13 residues long. The sample originates from a study of metastatic and nonmetastatic thyroid tumors. About the study: Repertoires were compared across blood and tumor or nodule tissue from malignant and benign thyroid patients.

Original analysis: Across clinicopathological groups, CDR3 differences served as the basis for building a distant-metastasis classifier for papillary thyroid cancer. TCRdb reassembled clones from the PCR reads with MiXCR. The V and J calls come from TCRdb's annotation, not from the publication. The sample lists roughly 13,000 clones, approximately 30% occurring once. Points from the study as a whole: The study reportedly found significantly higher TCR beta diversity in malignant thyroid tumors than benign nodules, in blood and tumor.

Nobody among the patients had been given any treatment before thyroid surgery. Input material: tumor tissue. The chain links TRBV20-1 to TRBJ2-5; D remains ambiguous. The sequence came from a female donor with papillary thyroid cancer or a benign thyroid nodule (not recorded which). Some clones in this sample may be carry-over from other donors' samples. Here the CDR3 reads CSATLTGQETKYF. CDR3 nucleotide sequence: TGCAGTGCTACCCTTACTGGGCAAGAGACCAAGTACTTC.